These T cell receptor beta chains were read from a single sample in a study of blood T cell repertoires in COVID-19. The assay was immunoSEQ multiplex PCR, and TCRdb's table has in-frame clones only and misses some. Counted here are around 400,000 clones, 80% to 90% occurring once; the ten biggest clones make up more than 9%. Sequencing used peripheral blood. The source is a woman aged 30 to 39 with COVID-19, enrolled during active disease. CDR3s include the opening cysteine and the closing phenylalanine or tryptophan. Fields, in order: J gene, V gene, clone size, D gene, CDR3 protein, CDR3 DNA. A D gene is named only where the DNA matches it firmly. Rows give clone size only sometimes, using once, few, many, or a class for an expanded clone.

TRBJ1-2,TRBV28,NA,NA,CASSLASYGYTF,TGTGCCAGCAGTTTGGCCAGTTATGGCTACACCTTC
TRBJ1-2,TRBV2,once,TRBD1,CASDSSGTGNYGYTF,TGTGCCAGCGACTCATCCGGGACAGGGAACTATGGCTACACCTTC
TRBJ2-5,TRBV4-1,NA,NA,CASSQAMRFQETQYF,TGCGCCAGCAGCCAAGCGATGCGATTTCAAGAGACCCAGTACTTC
TRBJ1-3,TRBV11-2,NA,NA,CASSVHGAGNTIYF,TGTGCCAGCAGCGTCCACGGAGCTGGAAACACCATATATTTT
TRBJ2-7,TRBV11-2,NA,NA,CASSLAHLPYEQYF,TGTGCCAGCAGCTTAGCCCACTTGCCTTACGAGCAGTACTTC
TRBJ1-3,TRBV25-1,NA,NA,CASSELKTGGNTIYF,TGTGCCAGCAGTGAATTGAAAACAGGGGGAAACACCATATATTTT
TRBJ2-7,TRBV5-1,NA,TRBD2,CASSTLAGGSRNEQYF,TGCGCCAGCAGCACGCTAGCGGGAGGGTCGAGGAACGAGCAGTACTTC
TRBJ2-7,TRBV7-6,few,TRBD1,CASSLGGTGVHEQYF,TGTGCCAGCAGCTTAGGAGGGACAGGAGTTCACGAGCAGTACTTC
TRBJ2-5,TRBV19,NA,TRBD2,CASSIDPPLAGVFGTQYF,TGTGCCAGTAGTATAGATCCCCCCCTAGCGGGAGTCTTCGGGACCCAGTACTTC
TRBJ1-1,TRBV9,NA,TRBD1,CASRPGTGMNTEAFF,TGTGCCAGTCGACCCGGGACAGGGATGAACACTGAAGCTTTCTTT
TRBJ2-5,TRBV24-1,few,TRBD2,CATARGGETQYF,TGTGCCACGGCCCGGGGGGGGGAGACCCAGTACTTC
TRBJ1-2,TRBV2,NA,NA,CASSVTASLYGYTF,TGTGCCAGCAGTGTTACAGCTTCTCTCTATGGCTACACCTTC
TRBJ2-1,TRBV30,NA,TRBD1,CAWRPPGRGRFEQFF,TGTGCCTGGAGGCCCCCGGGCAGGGGGCGGTTTGAGCAGTTCTTC
TRBJ1-2,TRBV2,NA,TRBD1,CASSGQGYGYTF,TGTGCCAGCAGTGGACAGGGATATGGCTACACCTTC
TRBJ2-3,TRBV6-6,few,NA,CASTLASSTDTQYF,TGTGCCAGCACCCTCGCTAGCAGCACAGATACGCAGTATTTT
TRBJ2-7,TRBV4-2,NA,TRBD1,CASSQDVTGGAYEQYF,TGTGCCAGCAGCCAAGATGTGACAGGGGGTGCCTACGAGCAGTACTTC
TRBJ1-1,TRBV30,NA,NA,CAWSVRREAFF,TGTGCCTGGAGTGTAAGGAGGGAAGCTTTCTTT
TRBJ2-1,TRBV28,NA,TRBD1,CASSLWGTDNEQFF,TGTGCCAGCAGTTTATGGGGGACAGACAATGAGCAGTTCTTC
TRBJ2-2,TRBV7-2,NA,TRBD2,CASSLAVREYTGELFF,TGTGCCAGCAGCTTAGCCGTGCGGGAGTACACCGGGGAGCTGTTTTTT
TRBJ1-2,TRBV7-9,NA,NA,CASTQEGGTNYGYTF,TGTGCCAGCACCCAAGAGGGGGGGACTAACTATGGCTACACCTTC
TRBJ1-5,TRBV27,NA,NA,CASSAGSNQPQHF,TGTGCCAGCAGTGCAGGGAGCAATCAGCCCCAGCATTTT
TRBJ2-3,TRBV6-5,NA,NA,CASSLSEGDTQYF,TGTGCCAGCAGCCTTTCGGAGGGAGATACGCAGTATTTT
TRBJ2-6,TRBV28,NA,TRBD1,CASSYLDPRDRAFVLTF,TGTGCCAGCAGTTATTTAGACCCCCGGGACAGGGCCTTCGTCCTGACTTTC
TRBJ1-1,TRBV6-6,NA,TRBD1,CASRQGGTGNTEAFF,TGTGCCAGCAGACAAGGAGGGACAGGGAACACTGAAGCTTTCTTT
TRBJ2-1,TRBV7-8,many,TRBD1,CASSFYGTGGQDEQFF,TGTGCCAGCAGCTTCTACGGGACAGGGGGCCAGGATGAGCAGTTCTTC
TRBJ1-1,TRBV19,NA,NA,CASRQGRTEAFF,TGTGCCAGTAGACAGGGTCGAACTGAAGCTTTCTTT
TRBJ2-2,TRBV5-3,NA,NA,CARSLAGSGYTGELFF,TGTGCCAGAAGCTTGGCCGGGAGCGGCTACACCGGGGAGCTGTTTTTT
TRBJ2-2,TRBV9,NA,NA,CASSVGAGGANTGELFF,TGTGCCAGCAGCGTAGGAGCTGGGGGGGCTAACACCGGGGAGCTGTTTTTT
TRBJ2-6,TRBV11-3,once,TRBD1,CASSRTGSGANVLTF,TGTGCCAGCAGCCGGACAGGGTCTGGGGCCAACGTCCTGACTTTC
TRBJ2-5,TRBV14,NA,TRBD2,CASSRGTSGVFQETQYF,TGTGCCAGCAGCCGCGGAACTAGCGGGGTATTCCAAGAGACCCAGTACTTC
TRBJ1-2,TRBV3-1/TRBV3-2,NA,NA,CASSSRGGGYTF,TGTGCCAGCAGCAGCAGGGGTGGCGGCTACACCTTC
TRBJ1-1,TRBV5-1,NA,TRBD1,CASSGQGEAFF,TGCGCCAGCAGCGGACAGGGTGAAGCTTTCTTT
TRBJ2-7,TRBV28,NA,NA,CASKLRDSYEQYF,TGTGCCAGCAAGTTGCGGGACTCCTACGAGCAGTACTTC